These 18 T cell receptor beta chains share one sample of origin, sequenced in a study of cytomegalovirus exposure and HLA in healthy donors. The PCR was carried out with 60 Vbeta primers and 13 Jbeta primers. Profiling relied on immunoSEQ multiplex PCR, and the TCRdb table lists in-frame clones only, not all of them. The sample shows more than 95,000 clones, 73% of them seen only once. The sequencing sample was made of PBMCs. Source of these receptors: a man aged 60 to 75 in good health and CMV-seropositive.

In DNA form, the CDR3 reads TGCGCCAGCAGCCCGAACCCTAGCAGGACCGGGGAGCTGTTTTTT. It specifies CASSPNPSRTGELFF. The chain is built from TRBV4-1 and TRBJ2-2; a weak D match, TRBD2 (5 bases). Germline assignment: CDR1 MGHRA and CDR2 YSYEKL. Trimming removed 4 bases at V and 5 bases at J, with 14 bases between. CDR3 length: 15 residues.

This clone was counted a single time. The chain has TRBV27 and TRBJ1-6; 9 nucleotides align to TRBD1. CDR1 and CDR2 (germline): MNHEY, SMNVEV (reference sequence). Trimming cost V 3 bases and J 9 bases; bases outside gene matches: 9. CDR3 length equals 16 residues. CDR3 protein: CASSFSGTGSGSPLHF. DNA for the CDR3: TGTGCCAGCAGTTTTTCCGGGACAGGGTCCGGTTCACCCCTCCACTTT.

This rearrangement joins TRBV28 to TRBJ2-1; 13 bases align to TRBD2. Germline CDR1 reads MDHEN; CDR2 reads SYDVKM. V was clipped by 11 bases and J by 0 bases; unmatched bases: 10. This CDR3 region has 17 residues. The CDR3 loop is CAGSGTSGASSYNEQFF. The CDR3 DNA reads TGTGCCGGATCCGGGACTAGCGGGGCCTCCTCCTACAATGAGCAGTTCTTC.

With regard to this clone: Sequence at one end of the junction differs from germline and may be a read error. This chain joins TRBV7-9 and TRBJ2-3; 9 nucleotides align to TRBD1. Looked up from germline, CDR1 is SEHNR and CDR2 is FQNEAQ (reference sequence). The CDR3 has 14 residues. CDR3 region: CSSSLVQGADTQYF. CDR3 sequence (DNA): TGTTCCAGCAGCTTAGTACAGGGGGCTGATACGCAGTATTTT.

A note on this clone: A read error may produce the germline difference seen at one junction end. J is TRBJ2-3 and V is TRBV6-1; a weak D match, TRBD1 (5 bases). Germline loops: CDR1 MNHNS, CDR2 SASEGT. The CDR3 is made up of 14 amino acids. This chain's CDR3 is CASREDNTGDTQYF. The DNA of the CDR3 is TGTGCCAGCAGGGAAGATAATACAGGAGATACGCAGTATTTT.

J is TRBJ2-2 and V is TRBV6-5, with 8 bases that match TRBD1. With V trimmed by 6 bases and J by 4 bases, 7 bases remained unmatched. The germline V gene encodes CDR1 MNHEY and CDR2 SVGAGI. CDR3 length equals 15 residues. CDR3 DNA: TGTGCCAGCAGCCGCAGGGGGCAAGGCACCGGGGAGCTGTTTTTT. This translates into CASSRRGQGTGELFF.

V and J are TRBV18 and TRBJ1-1; no firm D call. V dropped 3 bases and J dropped 4 bases, with 12 bases sitting between them. Germline loops: CDR1 KGHSH, CDR2 LQKENI. The CDR3 runs 14 residues. The chain's CDR3 is CASSPRESGTEAFF. The DNA of the CDR3 is TGTGCCAGCTCACCTAGGGAGTCTGGCACTGAAGCTTTCTTT.

The chain carries TRBV6-6 and TRBJ1-1; TRBD1 matches at 8 bases. The ends lost 6 bases at V and 11 bases at J; junction bases unmatched: 11. Germline values: CDR1 MNHNY, CDR2 SVGAGI (reference sequence). This CDR3 contains 13 residues. In nucleotides, the CDR3 is TGTGCCAGCAGCCGACAGGGGACCTCAACGGCTTTCTTT. Translating it yields CASSRQGTSTAFF.

This sequence joins TRBV2 and TRBJ1-5, with D possibly being TRBD1 (5 bases). The CDR3 length is 15 residues. Trimming took off 7 bases at V and 3 bases at J, with 16 bases between the two ends. Germline CDR1 is SNHLY and CDR2 is FYNNEI. CDR3 residues: CASTVLRQPNQPQHF. The DNA of the CDR3 is TGTGCCAGCACGGTCCTCCGACAGCCCAATCAGCCCCAGCATTTT.

The gene calls are TRBV19 and TRBJ1-1, with 7 bases that match TRBD1. The CDR3 totals 16 residues. V dropped 7 bases and J dropped 1; count of bases not matched to a gene: 12. Germline CDR1 LNHDA, CDR2 SQIVND (reference sequence). CDR3 sequence: CASKNVRRGWNTEAFF. CDR3 nucleotide sequence: TGTGCCAGTAAGAACGTACGCAGGGGGTGGAACACTGAAGCTTTCTTT.

The chain uses TRBV7-3 and TRBJ2-7; D might be TRBD2 (7 bases). This CDR3 has 15 amino acids. Trimming shortened V by 6 bases and J by 3 bases, and 18 bases separated the two germline ends. Germline V gene sequence: CDR1 SGHTA, CDR2 FQGTGA. CDR3 amino acids: CASSPRGGDVYEQYF. The CDR3 DNA sequence: TGTGCCAGCAGTCCTAGGGGGGGGGACGTCTACGAGCAGTACTTC.

V gene TRBV5-1 combines with J gene TRBJ2-7; 10 bases match TRBD1. Germline loops: CDR1 SGHRS, CDR2 YFSETQ. The CDR3 has 15 residues. With V trimmed by 4 bases and J by 2 bases, 6 bases remained unmatched. This CDR3 reads CASSLRTGGTYEQYF. CDR3 DNA sequence: TGCGCCAGCAGCCTAAGGACAGGGGGAACCTACGAGCAGTACTTC.

This clone was seen a few times. This rearrangement joins TRBV19 to TRBJ2-3; possible D gene TRBD2, 6 bases. Germline CDR1 is LNHDA and CDR2 is SQIVND (reference sequence). The CDR3 consists of 12 residues. V lost 6 bases and J 5 bases, leaving 9 bases between the germline ends. CDR3 coding DNA: TGTGCCAGTAGGATTAGCGGAGATACGCAGTATTTT. The encoded protein is CASRISGDTQYF.

J is TRBJ2-2 and V is TRBV5-1; perhaps TRBD2 as D (6 bases). This CDR3 is built from 16 residues. The V end was cut by 0 bases, the J end by 1 base, with 10 bases between. Germline CDR1 and CDR2: SGHRS and YFSETQ. Written as DNA, the CDR3 is TGCGCCAGCAGCTTGGTTGTGGGGGGGAACACCGGGGAGCTGTTTTTT. Its protein product is CASSLVVGGNTGELFF.

This rearrangement joins TRBV11-2 to TRBJ1-5, with D tentatively TRBD1 (5 bases). The germline V and J ends were trimmed by 5 bases and 0 bases, with 11 bases remaining between them. CDR1 and CDR2 from the germline V gene are SGHAT and FQNNGV. There are 15 residues in the CDR3. The CDR3 loop is CASSPGRGSNQPQHF. Written as DNA, the CDR3 is TGTGCCAGCAGCCCGGGGCGGGGTAGCAATCAGCCCCAGCATTTT.

The chain couples TRBV19 to TRBJ2-3, with 8 bases identical to TRBD1. CDR1 LNHDA and CDR2 SQIVND come from the germline V gene (reference sequence). The CDR3 is 16 amino acids. After removal of 5 bases from V and 2 bases from J, the junction contained 9 bases not matched to a gene. CDR3 sequence reads: CASSGAGGRHTDTQYF. In DNA, the CDR3 is TGTGCCAGTAGTGGCGCAGGGGGCAGACACACAGATACGCAGTATTTT.

The V gene is TRBV6-6, the J gene TRBJ2-3; 11 bases are shared with TRBD1. Trimming removed 2 bases from V and 4 bases from J; junction bases left unmatched: 2. This CDR3 has 15 amino acids. Germline V gives CDR1 MNHNY, CDR2 SVGAGI (reference sequence). The CDR3 loop is CASSYPGQGADTQYF. CDR3 DNA sequence: TGTGCCAGCAGTTACCCGGGACAGGGGGCAGATACGCAGTATTTT.

The V call is TRBV5-1, the J call TRBJ2-5; D remains unclear. In germline, CDR1 is SGHRS, CDR2 YFSETQ. Between the trimmed V and J ends, which lost 0 bases and 5 bases, there was a span of 8 bases. The CDR3 is 13 amino acids. CDR3 region: CASSLVVGETQYF. DNA of the CDR3: TGCGCCAGCAGCTTGGTGGTGGGCGAGACCCAGTACTTC.